This passage covers 18 T cell receptor beta chains from one sample sequenced in a study of blood T cell repertoires in COVID-19. The table came from immunoSEQ multiplex PCR; TCRdb's copy has only in-frame clones and leaves some out. The sample consists of 85,000 to 100,000 clones, approximately 84% of them appearing once. Sequenced sample: peripheral blood. Receptors were obtained from a woman aged 60-70 years with acute or convalescent COVID-19.

The chain combines TRBV9 with TRBJ2-1; 7 bases align to TRBD2. The V gene's germline CDR1 is SGDLS and CDR2 YYNGEE. Trimming cost V 5 bases and J 2 bases; bases outside gene matches: 4. There are 14 residues in the CDR3. The CDR3 reads CASSTRGAYNEQFF. In DNA, the CDR3 is TGTGCCAGCAGTACCCGGGGGGCCTACAATGAGCAGTTCTTC.

This chain links TRBV9 with TRBJ2-3, with D tentatively TRBD2 (5 bases). The CDR3 consists of 17 residues. Trimming left V 0 bases short and J 0 bases short, with 14 bases between. Germline CDR1 and CDR2: SGDLS and YYNGEE. This CDR3 is CASSVGRVSASTDTQYF. Written as DNA, the CDR3 is TGTGCCAGCAGCGTAGGGCGGGTGAGTGCTAGCACAGATACGCAGTATTTT.

The chain uses TRBV28 and TRBJ1-4; D uncertain. CDR3 length: 14 residues. The germline V and J ends were trimmed by 6 bases and 3 bases, with 11 bases remaining between them. In germline, CDR1 is MDHEN, CDR2 SYDVKM. CDR3 amino acids: CASSEGAANEKLFF. The CDR3 nucleotides read TGTGCCAGCAGCGAGGGTGCCGCTAATGAAAAACTGTTTTTT.

The rearrangement joins TRBV7-6 to TRBJ2-1; the D gene is possibly TRBD2 (5 bases). This CDR3 is 15 amino acids long. CDR1 is SGHVS and CDR2 is FNYEAQ in the germline V gene. Trimming cost V 3 bases and J 2 bases, with 11 bases left between them. The CDR3 DNA is TGTGCCAGCAGCTTCCCGGGGTCGCCCTACAATGAGCAGTTCTTC. It encodes CASSFPGSPYNEQFF.

This chain connects TRBV28 to TRBJ2-7, with 10 bases fitting TRBD1. J was trimmed by 5 bases and V by 6 bases; bases with no gene match: 7. This CDR3 spans 14 amino acids. The V gene's germline CDR1 is MDHEN and CDR2 SYDVKM. The DNA of the CDR3 is TGTGCCAGCAGATACCGGGACAGGGGCCACGAGCAGTACTTC. Protein product: CASRYRDRGHEQYF.

This clone has just one count. V and J are TRBV3-1 (or the pseudogene TRBV3-2) and TRBJ2-7, with a tentative D call TRBD2 (5 bases). The CDR3 is 15 residues long. Trimming left V 4 bases short and J 6 bases short, with 19 bases between. Per the germline V gene, CDR1 is LGHDT and CDR2 is YNNKEL (reference sequence). The CDR3 nucleotides are TGTGCCAGCAGCCCCAGGCGCCCTGGACTCTCCGAGCAGTACTTC. As protein: CASSPRRPGLSEQYF.

The V gene is TRBV30, the J gene TRBJ1-2; TRBD1 is a possible D gene (5 bases). From germline, CDR1 is GTSNPN and CDR2 SVGIG (reference sequence). The germline V and J ends were trimmed by 0 bases and 4 bases, with 6 bases remaining between them. The CDR3 has 12 residues. CDR3 sequence: CAWSVDSYGYTF. In DNA form, the CDR3 reads TGTGCCTGGAGTGTTGACAGCTATGGCTACACCTTC.

V usage is TRBV11-3 and J usage is TRBJ1-1; tentative D call: TRBD1 (6 bases). CDR3 size: 15 residues. Deletions cut 5 bases from V and 4 bases from J, with 17 bases between. CDR1 and CDR2 from the germline V gene are SGHNT and YENEEA. The CDR3 nucleotides are TGTGCCAGCAGCACATCACAGGGATGGGGCACTGAAGCTTTCTTT. Translating gives CASSTSQGWGTEAFF.

This clone was seen a handful of times. The rearrangement joins TRBV3-1 (or the pseudogene TRBV3-2) to TRBJ2-7, with TRBD1 as a possible D gene (5 bases). The CDR3 runs to 14 residues. Trimming pared 0 bases from V and 6 bases from J, leaving 12 bases between. Germline values: CDR1 LGHDT, CDR2 YNNKEL (reference sequence). The CDR3 bases are TGTGCCAGCAGCCAAGATCAGGGTGGTCGCGAGCAGTACTTC. It is translated as CASSQDQGGREQYF.

The chain combines TRBV30 with TRBJ1-5, with TRBD1 matching over 7 bases. V dropped 0 bases and J dropped 6; count of bases not matched to a gene: 5. This CDR3 contains 14 residues. Germline CDR1 reads GTSNPN; CDR2 reads SVGIG (reference sequence). DNA for the CDR3: TGTGCCTGGAGTGTAAGAGGGGGCCTTCAGCCCCAGCATTTT. Translating it yields CAWSVRGGLQPQHF.

This chain joins TRBV29-1 and TRBJ1-4, with 9 bases fitting TRBD1. V dropped 3 bases and J dropped 6; count of bases not matched to a gene: 8. Germline lookup yields CDR1 SQVTM and CDR2 ANQGSEA. This CDR3 has 15 residues. This CDR3 reads CSVDFPGQGYEKLFF. The CDR3 coding sequence is TGCAGCGTTGATTTCCCGGGACAGGGTTATGAAAAACTGTTTTTT.

This clone showed up just once. This chain uses TRBV11-3 with TRBJ2-5; 8 bases agree with TRBD2. The CDR3 is made up of 14 amino acids. The germline gives CDR1 SGHNT, CDR2 YENEEA. V was clipped by 5 bases and J by 7 bases; unmatched bases: 9. The CDR3 loop reads CASSVSGDLGTQYF. DNA for the CDR3: TGTGCCAGCAGCGTTAGCGGGGATTTAGGGACCCAGTACTTC.

The chain links TRBV11-2 to TRBJ2-1; TRBD1 might be the D (5 bases). The germline V gene encodes CDR1 SGHAT and CDR2 FQNNGV. Trimming cost V 1 base and J 10 bases, with 14 bases left between them. The CDR3 extends over 14 amino acids. CDR3 sequence: CASSLGPQGWEQFF. As DNA, the CDR3 is TGTGCCAGCAGCTTAGGCCCCCAGGGATGGGAGCAGTTCTTC.

This rearrangement joins TRBV5-1 to TRBJ1-2; D ambiguous. V shed 0 bases and J shed 8 bases, with 8 bases lying between them. The CDR3 extends over 12 amino acids. The germline V gene encodes CDR1 SGHRS and CDR2 YFSETQ. The CDR3 is CASSLGQSGYTF. CDR3 nucleotide sequence: TGCGCCAGCAGCTTGGGCCAAAGCGGCTACACCTTC. Together with reference TRBV5-1 and TRBJ1-2, the CDR3 gives the full variable domain: KAGVTQTPRYLIKTRGQQVTLSCSPISGHRSVSWYQQTPGQGLQFLFEYFSETQRNKGNFPGRFSGRQFSNSRSEMNVSTLELGDSALYLCASSLGQSGYTFGSGTRLTVV.

The V call is TRBV10-3, the J call TRBJ1-2, with D perhaps matching TRBD1 (6 bases). The length of the CDR3 is 14 residues. V shed 6 bases and J shed 6 bases, with 17 bases lying between them. The germline gives CDR1 ENHRY, CDR2 SYGVKD. The CDR3 is CAISGAGGGDGYTF. The CDR3 DNA reads as TGTGCCATCAGCGGTGCGGGGGGCGGTGATGGCTACACCTTC.

This chain links TRBV5-4 with TRBJ2-4, with a tentative D call TRBD1 (6 bases). The germline V and J ends were trimmed by 2 bases and 0 bases, with 12 bases remaining between them. The CDR3 contains 16 residues. The germline V gene has CDR1 SGHNT and CDR2 YYREEE (reference sequence). CDR3 bases: TGTGCCAGCAGCTTTGGGGCAGGGGCAGCCAAAAACATTCAGTACTTC. It codes for CASSFGAGAAKNIQYF.

The chain recombines TRBV4-1 with TRBJ1-6; TRBD1 aligns across 7 bases. J lost 11 bases, V lost 0 bases, and 4 bases had no gene match. The CDR3 totals 14 residues. The germline V gene encodes CDR1 MGHRA and CDR2 YSYEKL. The CDR3 coding sequence is TGCGCCAGCAGCCAAGATCAGGGGGGTACACCCCTCCACTTT. Its protein product is CASSQDQGGTPLHF.

The rearrangement uses TRBV6-4 and TRBJ2-1; D is undetermined. This CDR3 contains 17 residues. The V end was cut by 2 bases, the J end by 0 bases, with 14 bases between. The V gene's germline CDR1 is MRHNA and CDR2 SNTAGT. Here the CDR3 reads CASSDLTAASSYNEQFF. CDR3 bases: TGTGCCAGCAGTGACCTGACCGCAGCGAGCTCCTACAATGAGCAGTTCTTC.